This T cell receptor (beta chain) comes out of a study of shared clonotypes between healthy human individuals. General study results and limits: Estimated richness was generally greater in naive than memory subsets.

Authors' data handling: Sequence data from immunoSEQ were junction-only and lacked quality scores; consequently, filtering differed. The method was immunoSEQ multiplex PCR; TCRdb's version includes in-frame clones alone and lacks a portion of them. D and trimming come from the DNA, and the V and J calls and clone size come from that table. The sample comprises about 2,100,000 clones, about 93% of which are singletons, and roughly 1.7% rests with the top ten. Note on this clone: The antigen remains undetermined.

CD45RO negativity and positive selection for CCR7 defined naive CD8 cells, a population that excluded terminally differentiated effector memory CD45RA+ cells. Trimming took off 2 bases at V and 5 bases at J, with 16 bases between the two ends. This CDR3 has 15 amino acids. CDR1 SNHLY and CDR2 FYNNEI come from the germline V gene. The material sequenced was naive CD8+ T cells from PBMCs. The clonotype was recovered from a man aged 18 to 29 in good health. Some clones in this sample may be carry-over from other donors' samples. The rearrangement joins TRBV2 to TRBJ2-7; unclear D gene. Here the CDR3 DNA reads TGTGCCAGCAGTGAAAGGGCAGCAACTCTAAACGAGCAGTACTTC. The encoded protein is CASSERAATLNEQYF. Full variable domain (missing parts from reference TRBV2 and TRBJ2-7): EPEVTQTPSHQVTQMGQEVILRCVPISNHLYFYWYRQILGQKVEFLVSFYNNEISEKSEIFDDQFSVERPDGSNFTLKIRSTKLEDSAMYFCASSERAATLNEQYFGPGTRLTVT.